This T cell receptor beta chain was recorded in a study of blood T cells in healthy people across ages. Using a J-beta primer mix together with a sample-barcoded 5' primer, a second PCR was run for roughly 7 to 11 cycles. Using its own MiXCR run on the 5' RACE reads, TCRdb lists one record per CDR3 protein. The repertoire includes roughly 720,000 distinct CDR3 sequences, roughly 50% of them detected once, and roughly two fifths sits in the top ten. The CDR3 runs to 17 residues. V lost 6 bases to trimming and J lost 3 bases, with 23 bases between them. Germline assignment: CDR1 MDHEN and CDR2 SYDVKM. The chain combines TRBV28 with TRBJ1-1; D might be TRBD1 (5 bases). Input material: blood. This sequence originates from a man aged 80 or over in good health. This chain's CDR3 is CASSPWGLGRIDTEAFF. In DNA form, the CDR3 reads TGTGCCAGCAGCCCGTGGGGGTTAGGGCGAATAGACACTGAAGCTTTCTTT.